The 2 T cell receptor beta chains below all came from one sample that was sequenced in a study of T-cell memory formation after mild COVID-19. Using its own MiXCR run on the 5' RACE reads, TCRdb lists one record per CDR3 protein. The table records hundreds of thousands of distinct CDR3 sequences, roughly 18% of them present only once. The sequenced material came from PBMCs or a T cell subset sorted from them (not recorded which). The receptors were gathered from an adult woman who had mild COVID-19 (a few samples of this study predate the infection). Cell type and time point are not known.

The chain is built from TRBV24-1 and TRBJ2-7; TRBD1 aligns across 10 bases. V shed 3 bases and J 7 bases; nucleotides not matched to a gene: 5. The germline gives CDR1 KGHDR, CDR2 SFDVKD. The CDR3 length is 14 residues. CDR3 coding DNA: TGTGCCACCAGTGATCCCGGGACAGGGGTAGAGCAGTACTTC. This sequence encodes CATSDPGTGVEQYF.

This clonotype has more than one count but fewer than ten. The J gene is TRBJ2-5, the V gene TRBV12-5; 9 bases line up with TRBD1. The germline CDR1 and CDR2 sequences are LGHNT and FRNRAP. The trim removed 1 base at V and 5 bases at J, leaving 8 bases unmatched. The CDR3 is 16 amino acids. CDR3 sequence (DNA): TGTGCTAGTGGTTTGGAGGGACAGGGAAGGTTGGAGACCCAGTACTTC. As protein: CASGLEGQGRLETQYF.